These 30 T cell receptor beta chains were all obtained from the same sample, sequenced in a study of shared clonotypes between healthy human individuals. TCRdb keeps only in-frame clones here, not all; method: immunoSEQ multiplex PCR. The sample has about 560,000 clones; roughly four fifths are singletons. What was sequenced was PBMCs. The receptors stem from a woman aged 40 to 50 in good health. Some clones in this sample may be carry-over from other donors' samples.

V usage is TRBV2 and J usage is TRBJ2-2, with 14 bases lining up with TRBD2. The CDR3 totals 17 residues. Germline V gene sequence: CDR1 SNHLY, CDR2 FYNNEI. With 7 bases clipped from V and 4 bases from J, the junction kept 8 bases outside the gene matches. The CDR3 nucleotides read TGTGCCAGCACCCGACTAGCGGGAGGGCTAGGCACCGGGGAGCTGTTTTTT. Translating gives CASTRLAGGLGTGELFF.

This clone occurred once. This rearrangement joins TRBV28 to TRBJ2-1, with 7 bases aligning to TRBD1. J was trimmed by 6 bases and V by 4 bases; bases with no gene match: 9. In germline, CDR1 is MDHEN, CDR2 SYDVKM. The CDR3 consists of 15 residues. The DNA of the CDR3 is TGTGCCAGCAGTTCATACAGGGGCGTGGGCAATGAGCAGTTCTTC. Amino acids: CASSSYRGVGNEQFF.

The gene calls are TRBV29-1 and TRBJ2-1; TRBD2 matches 7 bases. This CDR3 is built from 13 residues. V lost 4 bases to trimming and J lost 8 bases; unmatched junction nucleotides: 8. Germline V gene lookup returns CDR1 SQVTM and CDR2 ANQGSEA. The CDR3: CSVGTYLADEQFF. The CDR3 DNA sequence: TGCAGCGTTGGCACCTATCTAGCGGATGAGCAGTTCTTC.

The V and J genes are TRBV18 and TRBJ2-1, with D tentatively TRBD1 (5 bases). Between the trimmed V and J ends, which lost 3 bases and 0 bases, there was a span of 9 bases. From germline, CDR1 is KGHSH and CDR2 LQKENI. The CDR3 has 15 amino acids. The CDR3 sequence: CASSPADTSYNEQFF. The DNA for the CDR3 is TGTGCCAGCTCACCGGCGGACACCTCCTACAATGAGCAGTTCTTC. The full variable domain, in which reference TRBV18 and TRBJ2-1 provide the parts outside the CDR3, is NAGVMQNPRHLVRRRGQEARLRCSPMKGHSHVYWYRQLPEEGLKFMVYLQKENIIDESGMPKERFSAEFPKEGPSILRIQQVVRGDSAAYFCASSPADTSYNEQFFGPGTRLTVL.

This chain links TRBV11-2 with TRBJ1-1, with D maybe TRBD1 (5 bases). The V end was cut by 2 bases, the J end by 5 bases, with 9 bases between. The length of the CDR3 is 13 residues. The germline V gene encodes CDR1 SGHAT and CDR2 FQNNGV. The CDR3 reads CASSLQRGTEAFF. CDR3 coding DNA: TGTGCCAGCAGCTTACAGAGGGGAACTGAAGCTTTCTTT.

V and J are TRBV5-1 and TRBJ2-5, with 8 bases matching TRBD1. Looked up from germline, CDR1 is SGHRS and CDR2 is YFSETQ. This CDR3 spans 15 amino acids. The ends lost 4 bases at V and 0 bases at J; junction bases unmatched: 5. This chain's CDR3 is CASSVGQAHQETQYF. The CDR3 DNA reads as TGCGCCAGCAGCGTGGGACAGGCCCACCAAGAGACCCAGTACTTC.

The chain has TRBV11-2 and TRBJ2-7; D is perhaps TRBD2 (6 bases). Between the trimmed V and J ends, which lost 5 bases and 5 bases, there was a span of 19 bases. Germline CDR1 is SGHAT and CDR2 is FQNNGV. This CDR3 has 15 amino acids. The CDR3 DNA is TGTGCCAGCAGCCGACCGGGACTTCGTAAGGACGAGCAGTACTTC. Translation: CASSRPGLRKDEQYF.

To note about this clone: A far larger clone differs by one base, so this is likely a read error. The chain carries TRBV7-2 and TRBJ2-7, with 12 bases aligning to TRBD2. There are 15 residues in the CDR3. Trimming cost V 5 bases and J 3 bases; bases outside gene matches: 5. Germline V lookup: CDR1 SGHTA, CDR2 FQGNSA. The CDR3 loop is CASSLTSGRYYEQYF. DNA of the CDR3: TGTGCCAGCAGCCTCACTAGCGGGAGGTACTACGAGCAGTACTTC. The full variable domain, its missing parts supplied by reference TRBV7-2 and TRBJ2-7, is GAGVSQSPSNKVTEKGKDVELRCDPISGHTALYWYRQSLGQGLEFLIYFQGNSAPDKSGLPSDRFSAERTGGSVSTLTIQRTQQEDSAVYLCASSLTSGRYYEQYFGPGTRLTVT.

Of note for this clone: This same CDR3 is encoded by further DNA sequences in the sample. The genes are TRBV19 and TRBJ2-7, with 10 bases that match TRBD2. J gave up 4 bases and V 6 bases, and 9 bases lay outside the gene matches. Germline V CDR1 and CDR2: LNHDA, SQIVND (reference sequence). The CDR3 covers 15 residues. Here the CDR3 reads CASRSRTSGVYEQYF. CDR3 coding DNA: TGTGCCAGTAGGTCTAGGACTAGCGGAGTTTACGAGCAGTACTTC.

This clone was recorded only once. The CDR3 here is CASSPGQSGSYEQYF. In nucleotides, the CDR3 is TGTGCCAGCTCACCAGGACAGTCGGGCTCCTACGAGCAGTACTTC. This sequence joins TRBV18 and TRBJ2-7; possibly TRBD1 for D (6 bases). Germline V CDR1 and CDR2: KGHSH, LQKENI. V lost 2 bases, J lost 0 bases, and 11 bases lay in between. The length of the CDR3 is 15 residues.

As concerns this clone: A much larger clone sits a single nucleotide away, making a read error possible. This sample also contains other DNA sequences that code for the same CDR3. The chain uses TRBV5-1 and TRBJ1-2, with 7 bases fitting TRBD1. The germline gives CDR1 SGHRS, CDR2 YFSETQ. The CDR3 length is 15 residues. Trimming took 0 bases from V and 4 from J; bases not matched to a gene: 6. The CDR3 nucleotides read TGCGCCAGCAGCTTGGCTGCGACAGGGAGCTATGGCTACACCTTC. It translates to CASSLAATGSYGYTF.

The J gene is TRBJ2-7, the V gene TRBV2; D is possibly TRBD1 (6 bases). Trimming stripped 10 bases from V and 3 bases from J, with 16 bases between. The germline CDR1 and CDR2 sequences are SNHLY and FYNNEI. CDR3 length equals 13 residues. The CDR3 bases are TGTGCCACCACTAACGGACAGAGCTACGAGCAGTACTTC. Its translation is CATTNGQSYEQYF.

The chain joins TRBV11-2 to TRBJ2-7; TRBD2 agrees at 7 bases. CDR1 is SGHAT, CDR2 FQNNGV, per germline. Trimming at V came to 1 base and at J to 6 bases, leaving 3 bases not matched to a gene. The CDR3 is 13 residues long. This CDR3 reads CASSLGTRLEQYF. The DNA of the CDR3 is TGTGCCAGCAGCTTAGGGACTAGACTCGAGCAGTACTTC.

The chain recombines TRBV28 with TRBJ2-1; no firm D call. The CDR3 spans 15 residues. The germline CDR1 and CDR2 sequences are MDHEN and SYDVKM. Trimming removed 6 bases at V and 8 bases at J, with 20 bases between. CDR3 in amino acids: CASSLLAPLVDEQFF. For the CDR3, the DNA is TGTGCCAGCAGCCTCTTGGCCCCCCTGGTCGATGAGCAGTTCTTC.

With regard to this clone: Being one base from a much bigger clone, this may be a read error. Other DNA sequences in the same sample also yield this CDR3. The rearrangement links TRBV7-9 to TRBJ1-1, with D maybe TRBD1 (5 bases). The CDR3 is 14 residues long. The germline gives CDR1 SEHNR, CDR2 FQNEAQ (reference sequence). The CDR3 region has the DNA TGTGCCAGTAGCTTACGGCAGGGAGACACTGAAGCTTTCTTT. It specifies CASSLRQGDTEAFF. The variable domain in full, with the rest retrieved from reference TRBV7-9 and TRBJ1-1, is DTGVSQNPRHKITKRGQNVTFRCDPISEHNRLYWYRQTLGQGPEFLTYFQNEAQLEKSRLLSDRFSAERPKGSFSTLEIQRTEQGDSAMYLCASSLRQGDTEAFFGQGTRLTVV.

The genes are TRBV7-6 and TRBJ1-1; D ambiguous. CDR3 size: 14 residues. The V and J ends lost 2 bases and 3 bases respectively, with 10 bases between them. Germline V gene data show CDR1 as SGHVS and CDR2 as FNYEAQ. The CDR3, as DNA: TGTGCCAGCAGCTTACCGACGGTTGACACTGAAGCTTTCTTT. Encoded protein: CASSLPTVDTEAFF.

The chain couples TRBV28 to TRBJ2-5, with 8 bases fitting TRBD1. Trimming removed 10 bases from V and 5 bases from J; junction bases left unmatched: 6. The CDR3 sequence is 12 residues long. Germline V gene lookup returns CDR1 MDHEN and CDR2 SYDVKM. CDR3 loop: CATTTGAETQYF. CDR3 DNA: TGTGCCACCACGACAGGGGCGGAGACCCAGTACTTC.

With respect to this clone: The identical CDR3 is also encoded by other nucleotide sequences in the sample. The chain carries TRBV30 and TRBJ2-2; no firm D call. Deletions cut 3 bases from V and 2 bases from J, with 4 bases between. CDR1 GTSNPN and CDR2 SVGIG come from the germline V gene (reference sequence). The CDR3 is made up of 12 amino acids. This chain's CDR3 is CAWRPNTGELFF. DNA for the CDR3: TGTGCCTGGAGGCCAAACACCGGGGAGCTGTTTTTT.

A note on this clone: A read error is the likely source, as a far larger clone sits one nucleotide away. The V call is TRBV29-1, the J call TRBJ1-1; no definite D call. Trimming removed 6 bases at V and 5 bases at J, with 19 bases between. Germline V gene sequence: CDR1 SQVTM, CDR2 ANQGSEA. This CDR3 contains 14 residues. CDR3 amino acids: CSVALWTAGTEAFF. Written as DNA, the CDR3 is TGCAGCGTAGCACTCTGGACGGCGGGTACTGAAGCTTTCTTT.

This clone was seen just once. This chain links TRBV28 with TRBJ1-2, with unresolved D. The V end was cut by 3 bases, the J end by 2 bases, with 10 bases between. The germline gives CDR1 MDHEN, CDR2 SYDVKM. The CDR3 spans 14 residues. The chain's CDR3 is CASSFPTSNYGYTF. CDR3 nucleotides: TGTGCCAGCAGTTTCCCTACCTCGAACTATGGCTACACCTTC.

The chain has TRBV28 and TRBJ1-2, with TRBD1 matching over 7 bases. The CDR3 runs 13 residues. Germline V gene data show CDR1 as MDHEN and CDR2 as SYDVKM. V lost 6 bases and J lost 7; bases outside the gene matches: 8. The CDR3 coding sequence is TGTGCCAGCAGGGGCGACAGGGCGGGTGGCTACACCTTC. Its protein is CASRGDRAGGYTF.

J is TRBJ2-1 and V is TRBV18; D not certain. Trimming stripped 1 base from V and 2 bases from J, with 3 bases between. This CDR3 contains 13 residues. The germline V gene has CDR1 KGHSH and CDR2 LQKENI. CDR3 in amino acids: CASSPQTYNEQFF. The CDR3 coding sequence is TGTGCCAGCTCACCACAAACCTACAATGAGCAGTTCTTC.

This clone appeared a few times. The chain uses TRBV27 and TRBJ2-2, with D unresolved. Trimming stripped 6 bases from V and 8 bases from J, with 25 bases between. Germline V gene sequence: CDR1 MNHEY, CDR2 SMNVEV (reference sequence). The CDR3 consists of 17 residues. CDR3 sequence (DNA): TGTGCCAGCAGCTTTAGGGTTTATCAGGACGAGGATGGGGAGCTGTTTTTT. Translated: CASSFRVYQDEDGELFF.

This clone was recorded once. DNA of the CDR3: TGCGCCAGCAGCCGCAGGATTGCAACTAATGAAAAACTGTTTTTT. It encodes CASSRRIATNEKLFF. The chain uses TRBV4-1 and TRBJ1-4, with no clear D. The CDR3 extends over 15 amino acids. Germline CDR1 reads MGHRA; CDR2 reads YSYEKL. V gave up 4 bases and J gave up 0 bases, with 9 bases separating them.

This clone was counted many times. This chain uses TRBV18 with TRBJ2-5, with 7 nucleotides matching TRBD1. V was clipped by 3 bases and J by 5 bases; unmatched bases: 6. Germline assignment: CDR1 KGHSH and CDR2 LQKENI. The CDR3 runs 14 residues. In DNA, the CDR3 is TGTGCCAGCTCACCCGACAGGGTTGGGGAGACCCAGTACTTC. Translation: CASSPDRVGETQYF.

The CDR3 DNA sequence: TGTGCCTGGACCAGGGACAACACCGGGGAGCTGTTTTTT. Amino acids: CAWTRDNTGELFF. J is TRBJ2-2 and V is TRBV30; D tentatively reads TRBD1 or TRBD2 (5 bases each). This CDR3 is 13 amino acids long. From germline, CDR1 is GTSNPN and CDR2 SVGIG (reference sequence). Trimming took off 4 bases at V and 2 bases at J, with 8 bases between the two ends.

The J gene is TRBJ2-7, the V gene TRBV28, with 14 bases lining up with TRBD2. The CDR3 is 14 amino acids. Germline lookup yields CDR1 MDHEN and CDR2 SYDVKM. With V trimmed by 10 bases and J by 3 bases, 5 bases remained unmatched. The CDR3 DNA sequence: TGTGCCACGGGACTAGCGGGAGAAGTCTACGAGCAGTACTTC. Translating it yields CATGLAGEVYEQYF.

The rearrangement uses TRBV19 and TRBJ1-1; D gene unclear. Germline assignment: CDR1 LNHDA and CDR2 SQIVND (reference sequence). The CDR3 contains 14 residues. V was shortened by 6 bases and J by 0 bases, with 11 bases between the two germline ends. CDR3 protein: CASRAGTMNTEAFF. Here the CDR3 DNA reads TGTGCCAGTAGGGCCGGAACCATGAACACTGAAGCTTTCTTT.

J is TRBJ2-1 and V is TRBV7-9; D might be TRBD2 (6 bases). The CDR3 is made up of 16 amino acids. V was cut by 4 bases and J by 8 bases, with 21 bases left in between. Germline CDR1 reads SEHNR; CDR2 reads FQNEAQ (reference sequence). CDR3 nucleotide sequence: TGTGCCAGCAGCTCCAAGGCTCGGGAGAGTGGCGATGAGCAGTTCTTC. Translated, it gives CASSSKARESGDEQFF.

V gene TRBV28 combines with J gene TRBJ1-5; D ambiguous. The CDR3 contains 14 residues. V lost 3 bases and J 2 bases, leaving 8 bases between the germline ends. Germline assignment: CDR1 MDHEN and CDR2 SYDVKM. DNA for the CDR3: TGTGCCAGCAGTTTGAGTATTGGCAATCAGCCCCAGCATTTT. Protein sequence: CASSLSIGNQPQHF.